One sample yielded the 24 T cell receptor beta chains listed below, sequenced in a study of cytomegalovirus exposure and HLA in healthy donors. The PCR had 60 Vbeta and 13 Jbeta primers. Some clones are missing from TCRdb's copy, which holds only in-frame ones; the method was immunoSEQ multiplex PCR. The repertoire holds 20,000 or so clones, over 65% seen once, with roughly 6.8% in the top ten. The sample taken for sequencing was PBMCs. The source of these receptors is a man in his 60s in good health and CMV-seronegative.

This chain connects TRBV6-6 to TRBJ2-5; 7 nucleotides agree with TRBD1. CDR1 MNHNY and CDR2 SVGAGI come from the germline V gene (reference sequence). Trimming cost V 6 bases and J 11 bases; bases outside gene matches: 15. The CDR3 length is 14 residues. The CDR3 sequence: CASSQQGPLGEQYF. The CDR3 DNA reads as TGTGCCAGCAGCCAACAGGGGCCACTTGGGGAGCAGTACTTC.

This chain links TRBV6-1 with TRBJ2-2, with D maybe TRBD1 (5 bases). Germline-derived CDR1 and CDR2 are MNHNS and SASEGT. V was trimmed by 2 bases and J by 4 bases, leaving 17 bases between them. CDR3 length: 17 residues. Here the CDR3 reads CASSEKPAGHLTGELFF. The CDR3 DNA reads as TGTGCCAGCAGTGAAAAGCCGGCAGGACACCTCACCGGGGAGCTGTTTTTT.

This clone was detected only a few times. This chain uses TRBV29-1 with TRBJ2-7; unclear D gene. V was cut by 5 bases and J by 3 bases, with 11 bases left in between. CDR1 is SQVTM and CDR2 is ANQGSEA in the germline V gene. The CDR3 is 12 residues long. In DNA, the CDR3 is TGCAGCGTTTTAAGAAACAGCTACGAGCAGTACTTC. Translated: CSVLRNSYEQYF.

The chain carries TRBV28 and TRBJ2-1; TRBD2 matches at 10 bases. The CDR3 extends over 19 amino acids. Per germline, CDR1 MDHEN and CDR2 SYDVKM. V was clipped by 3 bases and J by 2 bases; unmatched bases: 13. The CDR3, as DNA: TGTGCCAGCAGTTTTTGGGCTAGCGGGAGACTGAGTACCTACAATGAGCAGTTCTTC. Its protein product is CASSFWASGRLSTYNEQFF.

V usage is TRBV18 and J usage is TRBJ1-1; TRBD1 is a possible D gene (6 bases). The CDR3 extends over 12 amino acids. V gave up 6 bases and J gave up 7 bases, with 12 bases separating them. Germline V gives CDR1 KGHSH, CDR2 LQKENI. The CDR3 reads CASSPGTREAFF. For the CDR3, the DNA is TGTGCCAGCTCTCCCGGGACACGTGAAGCTTTCTTT.

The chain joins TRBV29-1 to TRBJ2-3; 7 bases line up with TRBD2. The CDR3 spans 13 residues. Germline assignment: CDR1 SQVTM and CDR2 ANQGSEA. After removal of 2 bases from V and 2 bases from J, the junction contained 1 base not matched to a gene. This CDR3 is CSVELAVTDTQYF. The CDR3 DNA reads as TGCAGCGTTGAACTAGCGGTCACAGATACGCAGTATTTT.

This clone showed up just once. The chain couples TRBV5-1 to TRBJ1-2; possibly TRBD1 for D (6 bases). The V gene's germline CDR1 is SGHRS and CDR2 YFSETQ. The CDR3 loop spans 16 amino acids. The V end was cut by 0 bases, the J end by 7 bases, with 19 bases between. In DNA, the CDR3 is TGCGCCAGCAGCTTGGGCGACCTACAGGGTGCGAGTGGCTACACCTTC. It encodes CASSLGDLQGASGYTF.

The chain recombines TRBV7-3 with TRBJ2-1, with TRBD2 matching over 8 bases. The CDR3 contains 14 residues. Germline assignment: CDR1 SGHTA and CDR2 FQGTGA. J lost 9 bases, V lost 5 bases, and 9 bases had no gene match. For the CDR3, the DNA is TGTGCCAGCAGCCCACAGACTAGCGCGGCTGAGCAGTTCTTC. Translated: CASSPQTSAAEQFF.

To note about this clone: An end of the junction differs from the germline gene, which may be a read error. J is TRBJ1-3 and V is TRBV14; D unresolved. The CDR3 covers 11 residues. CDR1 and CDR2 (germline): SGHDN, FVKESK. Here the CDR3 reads CASSQTSHTSF. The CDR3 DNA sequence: TGTGCCAGCAGCCAGACATCCCATACCAGTTTT. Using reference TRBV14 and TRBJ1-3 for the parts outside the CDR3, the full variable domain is EAGVTQFPSHSVIEKGQTVTLRCDPISGHDNLYWYRRVMGKEIKFLLHFVKESKQDESGMPNNRFLAERTGGTYSTLKVQPAELEDSGVYFCASSQTSHTSFGEGSWLTVV.

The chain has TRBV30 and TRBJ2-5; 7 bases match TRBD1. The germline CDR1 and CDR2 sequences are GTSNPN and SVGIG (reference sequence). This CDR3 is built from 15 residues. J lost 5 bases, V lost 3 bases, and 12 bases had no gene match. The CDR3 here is CAWSQGESQGETQYF. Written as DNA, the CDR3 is TGTGCCTGGAGCCAGGGGGAGTCCCAGGGCGAGACCCAGTACTTC.

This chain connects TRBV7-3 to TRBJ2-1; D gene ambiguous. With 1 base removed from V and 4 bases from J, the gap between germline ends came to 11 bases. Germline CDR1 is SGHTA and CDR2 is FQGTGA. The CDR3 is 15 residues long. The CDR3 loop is CASSLSQRTYNEQFF. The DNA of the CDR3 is TGTGCCAGCAGCTTAAGCCAGCGAACGTACAATGAGCAGTTCTTC.

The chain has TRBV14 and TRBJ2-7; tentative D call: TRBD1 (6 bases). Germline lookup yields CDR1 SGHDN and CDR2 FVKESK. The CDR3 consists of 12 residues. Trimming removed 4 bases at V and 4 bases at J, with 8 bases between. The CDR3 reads CASSRTGYEQYF. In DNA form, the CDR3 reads TGTGCCAGCAGCCGCACAGGGTACGAGCAGTACTTC.

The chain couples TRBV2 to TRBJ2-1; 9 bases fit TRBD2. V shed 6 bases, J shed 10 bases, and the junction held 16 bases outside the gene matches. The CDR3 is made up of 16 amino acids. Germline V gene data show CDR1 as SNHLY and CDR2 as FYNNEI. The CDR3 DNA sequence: TGTGCCAGCAGGAAAAGAGCGGGAGGAACTTTTTTGGAGCAGTTCTTC. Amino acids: CASRKRAGGTFLEQFF.

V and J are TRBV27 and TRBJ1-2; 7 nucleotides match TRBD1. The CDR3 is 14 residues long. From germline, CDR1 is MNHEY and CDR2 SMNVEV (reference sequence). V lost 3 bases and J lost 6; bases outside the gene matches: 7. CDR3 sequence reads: CASSFRGPPDGYTF. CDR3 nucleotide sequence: TGTGCCAGCAGTTTTAGGGGGCCGCCGGATGGCTACACCTTC.

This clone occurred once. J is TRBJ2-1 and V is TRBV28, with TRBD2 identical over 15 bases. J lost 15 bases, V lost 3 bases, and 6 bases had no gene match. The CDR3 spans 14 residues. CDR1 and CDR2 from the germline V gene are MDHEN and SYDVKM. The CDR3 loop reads CASSFHGGLAGGFF. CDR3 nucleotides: TGTGCCAGCAGTTTCCACGGGGGACTAGCGGGGGGGTTCTTC.

The CDR3 region is CASRGQPPNYGYTF. In DNA form, the CDR3 reads TGTGCCAGCAGGGGACAGCCACCTAACTATGGCTACACCTTC. The chain combines TRBV6-5 with TRBJ1-2, with TRBD1 identical over 7 bases. The V gene's germline CDR1 is MNHEY and CDR2 SVGAGI. Germline trimming cut 6 bases from V and 0 bases from J; bases unmatched to any gene: 4. The CDR3 covers 14 residues.

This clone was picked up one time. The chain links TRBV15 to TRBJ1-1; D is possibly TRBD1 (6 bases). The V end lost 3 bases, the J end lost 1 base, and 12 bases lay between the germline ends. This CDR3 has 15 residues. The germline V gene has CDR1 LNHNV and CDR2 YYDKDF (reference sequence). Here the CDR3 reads CATSSYGGPNTEAFF. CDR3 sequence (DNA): TGTGCCACCAGCAGTTACGGGGGGCCGAACACTGAAGCTTTCTTT.

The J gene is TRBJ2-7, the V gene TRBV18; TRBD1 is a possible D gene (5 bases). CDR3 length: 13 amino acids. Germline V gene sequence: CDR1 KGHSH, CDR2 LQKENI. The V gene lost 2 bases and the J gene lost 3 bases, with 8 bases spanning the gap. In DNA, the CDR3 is TGTGCCAGCTCACCAGCGCAGGGCTACGAGCAGTACTTC. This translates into CASSPAQGYEQYF.

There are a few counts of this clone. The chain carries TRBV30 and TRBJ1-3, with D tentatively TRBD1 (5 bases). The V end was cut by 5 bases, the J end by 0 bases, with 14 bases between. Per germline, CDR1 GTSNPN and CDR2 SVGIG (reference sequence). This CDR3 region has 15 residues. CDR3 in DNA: TGTGCCTGGTTTCAGGGCCGCCTCTCTGGAAACACCATATATTTT. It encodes CAWFQGRLSGNTIYF.

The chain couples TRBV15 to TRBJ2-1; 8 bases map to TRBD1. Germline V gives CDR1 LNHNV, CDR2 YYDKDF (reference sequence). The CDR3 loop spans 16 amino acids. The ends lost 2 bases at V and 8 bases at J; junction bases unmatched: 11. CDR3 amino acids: CATSRRPGAGGDEQFF. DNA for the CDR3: TGTGCCACCAGCAGACGACCGGGGGCAGGGGGCGATGAGCAGTTCTTC.

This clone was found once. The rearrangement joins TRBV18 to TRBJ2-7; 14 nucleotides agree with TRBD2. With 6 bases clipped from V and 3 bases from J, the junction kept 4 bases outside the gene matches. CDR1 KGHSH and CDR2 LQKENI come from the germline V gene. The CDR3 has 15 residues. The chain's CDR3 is CASSPGLAGVYEQYF. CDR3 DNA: TGTGCCAGCTCTCCGGGACTAGCGGGAGTCTACGAGCAGTACTTC.

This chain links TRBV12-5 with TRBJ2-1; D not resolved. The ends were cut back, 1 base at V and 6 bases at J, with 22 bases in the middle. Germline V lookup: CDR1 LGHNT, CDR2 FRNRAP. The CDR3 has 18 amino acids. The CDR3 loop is CASGLALLGRPPVNEQFF. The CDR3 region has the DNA TGTGCTAGTGGTTTGGCACTGCTGGGCAGGCCCCCTGTCAATGAGCAGTTCTTC.

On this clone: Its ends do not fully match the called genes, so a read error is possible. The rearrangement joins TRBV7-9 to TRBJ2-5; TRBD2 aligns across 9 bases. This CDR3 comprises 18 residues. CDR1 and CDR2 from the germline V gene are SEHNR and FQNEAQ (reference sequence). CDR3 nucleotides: TGTTCCAGCAGCTCGACCACTCCGTCCGGGACTAGCATAGAGACCCAGTACTTC. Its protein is CSSSSTTPSGTSIETQYF.

CDR3 DNA: TGTGCCTGGAGAAGGGGACAGGATTTCACTGAAGCTTTCTTT. Protein product: CAWRRGQDFTEAFF. The chain has TRBV30 and TRBJ1-1; 8 nucleotides agree with TRBD1. CDR3 size: 14 residues. Germline V CDR1 and CDR2: GTSNPN, SVGIG (reference sequence). Losses at the gene ends were 3 bases for V and 4 bases for J; bases not matched to a gene: 7.